A single sample is the source of the 29 T cell receptor beta chains below, sequenced in a study of molecular identifiers for immune sequencing clone quantification. Using its own MiXCR run on the PCR reads, TCRdb lists one record per CDR3 protein. The sample contains 250,000 to 400,000 distinct CDR3 sequences, around 21% of which appear only once. The source material was naive CD8+ T cells from blood, with Jurkat cell RNA spiked in. The subset: FACS-sorted CD8+CD4-CCR7+CD45RA+ naive T cells. Every receptor here comes from a human donor in good health. Some libraries in this study had Jurkat cell RNA spiked in.

This clonotype has a count of ten or more. V is TRBV4-1 and J is TRBJ2-3, with no clear D. The CDR3 is 16 residues long. Between the trimmed V and J ends, which lost 0 bases and 1 base, there was a span of 11 bases. From germline, CDR1 is MGHRA and CDR2 YSYEKL. The CDR3 region is CASSQEDTGGTDTQYF. The CDR3 coding sequence is TGCGCCAGCAGCCAAGAAGACACGGGTGGCACAGATACGCAGTATTTT.

This clonotype was counted many times. The chain recombines TRBV15 with TRBJ1-1; 9 nucleotides match TRBD1. CDR1 is LNHNV and CDR2 is YYDKDF in the germline V gene (reference sequence). The V and J ends lost 1 base and 5 bases, in that order; junction bases with no gene match: 2. The CDR3 has 14 residues. CDR3 in DNA: TGTGCCACCAGCAGAGGGACAGGGGAAACTGAAGCTTTCTTT. Translated, it gives CATSRGTGETEAFF.

This clonotype was detected ten times or more. This sequence joins TRBV30 and TRBJ1-4, with a weak D call TRBD1 (5 bases). The V gene lost 5 bases and the J gene lost 8 bases, with 18 bases spanning the gap. The CDR3 is 14 amino acids. CDR1 is GTSNPN and CDR2 is SVGIG in the germline V gene (reference sequence). CDR3 coding DNA: TGTGCCTGGCAGGGTATTGGGTTGATGGAAAAACTGTTTTTT. It yields the protein CAWQGIGLMEKLFF.

There are a few counts of this clonotype. The chain is built from TRBV27 and TRBJ1-1; 7 nucleotides align to TRBD1. There are 12 residues in the CDR3. Per the germline V gene, CDR1 is MNHEY and CDR2 is SMNVEV (reference sequence). The CDR3 loop reads CGAGQMNTEAFF. Here the CDR3 DNA reads TGTGGCGCGGGACAGATGAACACTGAAGCTTTCTTT.

On this clonotype itself: This may come from a read error, since a much larger clone is one base off. V and J are TRBV12-3 or TRBV12-4 and TRBJ1-4, with D uncertain. CDR3 length: 16 amino acids. The germline V and J ends were trimmed by 6 bases and 6 bases, with 20 bases remaining between them. The CDR3 DNA sequence: TGTGCCAGCAGCCCCCCCCCCGAGAACGGGGATGAAAAACTGTTTTTT. This codes for CASSPPPENGDEKLFF.

Note on this clonotype: A clone one base away is much larger, so this may be a read error. J is TRBJ2-3 and V is TRBV7-8; 13 nucleotides align to TRBD2. Trimming removed 5 bases from V and 6 bases from J; junction bases left unmatched: 11. The CDR3 length is 17 residues. Germline V gene lookup returns CDR1 SGHVS and CDR2 FQNEAQ. The CDR3: CASSPRLAGGPSDTQYF. In nucleotides, the CDR3 is TGTGCCAGCAGCCCGAGACTAGCGGGGGGACCATCCGATACGCAGTATTTT.

This clonotype was detected many times. The CDR3 sequence is CATSDSGDEQYF. The CDR3 coding sequence is TGTGCCACCAGTGATTCAGGGGACGAGCAGTACTTC. This chain uses TRBV24-1 with TRBJ2-7; D might be TRBD1 (6 bases). The CDR3 is made up of 12 amino acids. V shed 2 bases and J shed 5 bases, with 6 bases lying between them. CDR1 and CDR2 (germline): KGHDR, SFDVKD.

This rearrangement joins TRBV28 to TRBJ2-7; 7 bases map to TRBD2. The junction had 11 bases not matched to a gene; V was cut back by 7 bases and J by 5 bases. The CDR3 sequence is 14 residues long. The germline V gene encodes CDR1 MDHEN and CDR2 SYDVKM. CDR3 loop: CASNPREGGHEQYF. Here the CDR3 DNA reads TGTGCCAGCAACCCAAGGGAGGGCGGCCACGAGCAGTACTTC. The full variable domain, its missing parts supplied by reference TRBV28 and TRBJ2-7, is DVKVTQSSRYLVKRTGEKVFLECVQDMDHENMFWYRQDPGLGLRLIYFSYDVKMKEKGDIPEGYSVSREKKERFSLILESASTNQTSMYLCASNPREGGHEQYFGPGTRLTVT.

Remarks on this clonotype: A read error is possible here, since a much larger clone lies one base away. As the CDR3 is not closed by the conserved phenylalanine or tryptophan, this likely results from a read error. This chain joins TRBV4-1 and TRBJ2-7, with D perhaps matching TRBD1 (6 bases). This CDR3 contains 15 residues. Looked up from germline, CDR1 is MGHRA and CDR2 is YSYEKL. Trimming left V 3 bases short and J 5 bases short, with 17 bases between. CDR3 amino acids: CASSHPGVGSDEQYL. For the CDR3, the DNA is TGCGCCAGCAGCCACCCAGGGGTGGGTTCCGACGAGCAGTACCTC.

This clonotype came up many times. The gene calls are TRBV14 and TRBJ2-5, with 9 nucleotides matching TRBD2. Germline CDR1 SGHDN, CDR2 FVKESK. V trimming: 6 bases; J trimming: 5 bases; junction bases outside the gene matches: 4. The CDR3 contains 13 residues. The CDR3, as DNA: TGTGCCAGCAGTCGGACTAGCGTGGAGACCCAGTACTTC. This translates into CASSRTSVETQYF.

At least ten counts were recorded for this clonotype. This chain connects TRBV12-3 or TRBV12-4 to TRBJ1-1; D is uncertain. V was clipped by 6 bases and J by 7 bases, with 15 bases between them. The length of the CDR3 is 13 residues. In DNA form, the CDR3 reads TGTGCCAGCAGAAATGGAGCTGCGGATGAAGCTTTCTTT. It is translated as CASRNGAADEAFF.

The sample holds many counts of this clonotype. The chain uses TRBV3-1 and TRBJ2-3; no firm D call. Germline V lookup: CDR1 LGHDT, CDR2 YNNKEL (reference sequence). V lost 0 bases to trimming and J lost 4 bases, with 8 bases between them. This CDR3 contains 14 residues. In nucleotides, the CDR3 is TGTGCCAGCAGCCAAGAGGTAGCTGCAGATACGCAGTATTTT. Translated: CASSQEVAADTQYF.

This chain links TRBV6-5 with TRBJ2-7; D may match TRBD1 or TRBD2 (5 bases each). The CDR3 is 14 amino acids. Germline values: CDR1 MNHEY, CDR2 SVGAGI. The V end was cut by 5 bases, the J end by 3 bases, with 14 bases between. CDR3 DNA: TGTGCCAGCAGTGGTGGGGACGACTTCTACGAGCAGTACTTC. Its translation is CASSGGDDFYEQYF.

In its sample, this clonotype was seen many times. This chain joins TRBV4-3 and TRBJ2-7; 9 nucleotides align to TRBD2. The CDR3 consists of 16 residues. Unmatched junction bases numbered 4, after V lost 1 base and J lost 0 bases. The germline V gene encodes CDR1 LGHNA and CDR2 YSLEER. In DNA, the CDR3 is TGCGCCAGCAGCCAAGGCGCGGGAGGGAACTCCTACGAGCAGTACTTC. It specifies CASSQGAGGNSYEQYF.

A word on this clonotype: A read error may explain this, as a much larger clone is one base away. The chain carries TRBV2 and TRBJ1-1; no clear D gene. The CDR3 sequence is 13 residues long. Deletions cut 0 bases from V and 3 bases from J, with 5 bases between. Germline lookup yields CDR1 SNHLY and CDR2 FYNNEI. This CDR3 is CASSEALDTEAFF. In DNA form, the CDR3 reads TGTGCCAGCAGTGAAGCACTGGACACTGAAGCTTTCTTT.

Remarks on this clonotype: One base away lies a much larger clone, so this may be a sequencing read error. The rearrangement joins TRBV20-1 to TRBJ1-6; D unclear. The germline gives CDR1 DFQATT, CDR2 SNEGSKA (reference sequence). Trimming removed 3 bases from V and 0 bases from J, with 12 bases in between. This CDR3 is 16 amino acids long. Written as DNA, the CDR3 is TGCAGTGCTAGTGGAAAGACGAGCTCCTATAATTCACCCCTCCACTTT. Its translation: CSASGKTSSYNSPLHF.

This clonotype was observed at least ten times. Here the CDR3 reads CASSNIGTSGFTDTQYF. Here the CDR3 DNA reads TGTGCCAGTAGCAACATAGGGACTAGCGGGTTTACAGATACGCAGTATTTT. J is TRBJ2-3 and V is TRBV19, with TRBD2 matching over 12 bases. V lost 6 bases to trimming and J lost 3 bases; unmatched junction nucleotides: 10. From germline, CDR1 is LNHDA and CDR2 SQIVND (reference sequence). This CDR3 contains 17 residues. The full variable domain, its missing parts supplied by reference TRBV19 and TRBJ2-3, is DGGITQSPKYLFRKEGQNVTLSCEQNLNHDAMYWYRQDPGQGLRLIYYSQIVNDFQKGDIAEGYSVSREKKESFPLTVTSAQKNPTAFYLCASSNIGTSGFTDTQYFGPGTRLTVL.

This clonotype was recorded at least ten times. The chain has TRBV7-6 and TRBJ1-5; a possible D gene is TRBD1 (6 bases). Trimming took off 5 bases at V and 6 bases at J, with 11 bases between the two ends. Germline CDR1 reads SGHVS; CDR2 reads FNYEAQ. The length of the CDR3 is 13 residues. CDR3 sequence reads: CASSTGFGQPQHF. The CDR3 coding sequence is TGTGCCAGCAGCACAGGGTTCGGTCAGCCCCAGCATTTT.

As for this clonotype: Relative to the germline gene, one junction end is altered; a read error may explain this. V and J are TRBV9 and TRBJ2-2, with no clear D. The CDR3 contains 12 residues. From germline, CDR1 is SGDLS and CDR2 YYNGEE. In nucleotides, the CDR3 is TGTACCAGCAGCGTAGATACCGGGGAGCTGTTTTTT. Residues: CTSSVDTGELFF.

Details on this clonotype: Given the absence of the conserved phenylalanine or tryptophan at the CDR3 end, a read error is likely. The rearrangement links TRBV7-9 to TRBJ1-5, with TRBD1 as a possible D gene (6 bases). The V gene's germline CDR1 is SEHNR and CDR2 FQNEAQ (reference sequence). V was shortened by 4 bases and J by 3 bases, with 10 bases between the two germline ends. The CDR3 sequence is 14 residues long. The CDR3 DNA reads TGTGCCAGCAGCTCTACAGGGAACAATCAGCCCCAGCATCTT. It is translated as CASSSTGNNQPQHL.

This clonotype was counted at least ten times. The chain is built from TRBV9 and TRBJ1-1; D is uncertain. V was pared by 4 bases and J by 1 base, with 14 bases between. The CDR3 loop spans 15 amino acids. Looked up from germline, CDR1 is SGDLS and CDR2 is YYNGEE. The CDR3 DNA reads as TGTGCCAGCAGCCGATACGAGGCTGAGAACACTGAAGCTTTCTTT. This encodes CASSRYEAENTEAFF.

Note on this clonotype: Germline and junction disagree at one end, which may indicate a read error. The chain combines TRBV5-3 with TRBJ2-7; D is unresolved. TRBV5-3 belongs to the ORF category, with a function that is uncertain. The CDR3 consists of 15 residues. CDR3 amino acids: CASSLSRGCAHEQYF. The CDR3 nucleotides read TGTGCCAGCAGCTTGAGTAGAGGCTGCGCCCACGAGCAGTACTTC.

In its sample, this clonotype was seen many times. V and J are TRBV6-1 and TRBJ1-6; D call uncertain. CDR3 length: 17 amino acids. Looked up from germline, CDR1 is MNHNS and CDR2 is SASEGT. The germline V and J ends were trimmed by 2 bases and 6 bases, with 17 bases remaining between them. The CDR3 region is CASSEPTRPSPNSPLHF. DNA of the CDR3: TGTGCCAGCAGTGAACCCACTCGACCTAGCCCTAATTCACCCCTCCACTTT.

Ten or more counts support this clonotype. The gene calls are TRBV20-1 and TRBJ2-4, with 8 bases matching TRBD2. This CDR3 has 14 amino acids. Germline trimming cut 0 bases from V and 6 bases from J; bases unmatched to any gene: 4. Per the germline V gene, CDR1 is DFQATT and CDR2 is SNEGSKA (reference sequence). CDR3 loop: CSAREGLVINIQYF. The DNA of the CDR3 is TGCAGTGCTAGAGAGGGACTAGTTATAAACATTCAGTACTTC.

This clonotype was counted at least ten times. The J gene is TRBJ2-4, the V gene TRBV7-8, with D tentatively TRBD1 or TRBD2 (5 bases each). CDR1 and CDR2 (germline): SGHVS, FQNEAQ. The CDR3 covers 16 residues. Trimming took 5 bases from V and 0 from J, leaving 14 bases between them. The CDR3 is CASSQPGPVAKNIQYF. As DNA, the CDR3 is TGTGCCAGCAGCCAACCGGGACCGGTAGCCAAAAACATTCAGTACTTC.

The chain combines TRBV5-1 with TRBJ2-7; maybe TRBD1 (6 bases). V was trimmed by 5 bases and J by 5 bases, leaving 17 bases between them. CDR3 length: 14 residues. Germline CDR1 and CDR2: SGHRS and YFSETQ. The chain's CDR3 is CASSYATGQDEQYF. CDR3 nucleotides: TGCGCCAGCAGTTATGCAACAGGGCAGGACGAGCAGTACTTC.

This clonotype occurred many times. V and J are TRBV28 and TRBJ2-3; TRBD2 aligns across 10 bases. V lost 2 bases and J lost 3; bases outside the gene matches: 2. The germline V gene encodes CDR1 MDHEN and CDR2 SYDVKM. The CDR3 runs to 15 residues. This CDR3 is CASSLTSGNTDTQYF. CDR3 DNA sequence: TGTGCCAGCAGTTTAACTAGCGGGAATACAGATACGCAGTATTTT.

V and J are TRBV6-5 and TRBJ2-7, with D perhaps being TRBD1 or TRBD2 (6 bases each). This CDR3 has 14 residues. Per the germline V gene, CDR1 is MNHEY and CDR2 is SVGAGI. The V and J ends lost 7 bases and 2 bases respectively, with 15 bases between them. The CDR3 nucleotides are TGTGCCAGCACAGAGGGGGGTACGGCCTACGAGCAGTACTTC. It codes for CASTEGGTAYEQYF.

This clonotype has more than one count but fewer than ten. The genes are TRBV6-1 and TRBJ2-7, with TRBD1 matching 7 bases. This CDR3 region has 16 residues. V dropped 3 bases and J dropped 5; count of bases not matched to a gene: 13. CDR1 and CDR2 from the germline V gene are MNHNS and SASEGT. The CDR3 DNA is TGTGCCAGCAGTGACTACAGGGGCCACTTCCGGGACGAGCAGTACTTC. Its translation is CASSDYRGHFRDEQYF.